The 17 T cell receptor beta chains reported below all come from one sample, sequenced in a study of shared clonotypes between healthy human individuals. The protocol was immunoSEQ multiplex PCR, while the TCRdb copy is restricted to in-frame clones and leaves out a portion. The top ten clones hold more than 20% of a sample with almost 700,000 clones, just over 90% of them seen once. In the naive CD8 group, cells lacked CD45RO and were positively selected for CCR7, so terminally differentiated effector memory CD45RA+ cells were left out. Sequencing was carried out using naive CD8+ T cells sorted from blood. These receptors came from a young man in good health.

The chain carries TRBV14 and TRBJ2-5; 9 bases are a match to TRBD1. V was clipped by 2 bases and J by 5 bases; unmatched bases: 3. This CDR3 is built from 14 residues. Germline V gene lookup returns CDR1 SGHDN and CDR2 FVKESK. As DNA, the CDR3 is TGTGCCAGCAGCCAAAGGGACAGGGAGGAGACCCAGTACTTC. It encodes CASSQRDREETQYF.

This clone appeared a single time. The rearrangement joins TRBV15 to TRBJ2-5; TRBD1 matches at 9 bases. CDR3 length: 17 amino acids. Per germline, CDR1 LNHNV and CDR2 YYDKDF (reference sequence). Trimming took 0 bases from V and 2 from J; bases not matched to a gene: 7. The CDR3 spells CATSRDAWDRVQETQYF. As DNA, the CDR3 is TGTGCCACCAGCAGAGATGCCTGGGACAGGGTTCAAGAGACCCAGTACTTC.

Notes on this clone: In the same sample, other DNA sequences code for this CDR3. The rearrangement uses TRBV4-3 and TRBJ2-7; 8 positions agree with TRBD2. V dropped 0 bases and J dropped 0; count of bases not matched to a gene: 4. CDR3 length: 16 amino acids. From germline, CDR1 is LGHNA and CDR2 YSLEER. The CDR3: CASSQDLAGSSYEQYF. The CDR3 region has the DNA TGCGCCAGCAGCCAAGATCTAGCGGGTAGCTCCTACGAGCAGTACTTC.

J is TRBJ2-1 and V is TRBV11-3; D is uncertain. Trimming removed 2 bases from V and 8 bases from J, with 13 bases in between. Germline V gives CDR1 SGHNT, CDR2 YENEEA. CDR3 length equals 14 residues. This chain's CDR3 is CASSLPDGSDEQFF. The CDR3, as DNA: TGTGCCAGCAGCTTACCTGATGGGTCAGATGAGCAGTTCTTC.

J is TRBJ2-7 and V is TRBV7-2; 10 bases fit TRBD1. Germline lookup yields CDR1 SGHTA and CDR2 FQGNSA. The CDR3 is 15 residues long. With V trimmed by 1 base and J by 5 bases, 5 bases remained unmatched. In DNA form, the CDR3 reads TGTGCCAGCAGCTTAGTTCGACAGGGGGCGGACGAGCAGTACTTC. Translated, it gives CASSLVRQGADEQYF.

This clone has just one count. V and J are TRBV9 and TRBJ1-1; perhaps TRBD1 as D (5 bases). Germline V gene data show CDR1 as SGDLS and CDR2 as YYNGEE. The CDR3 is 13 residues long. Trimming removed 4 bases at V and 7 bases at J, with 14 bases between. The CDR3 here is CASSSPVGGEAFF. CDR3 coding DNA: TGTGCCAGCAGCTCCCCAGTCGGGGGTGAAGCTTTCTTT.

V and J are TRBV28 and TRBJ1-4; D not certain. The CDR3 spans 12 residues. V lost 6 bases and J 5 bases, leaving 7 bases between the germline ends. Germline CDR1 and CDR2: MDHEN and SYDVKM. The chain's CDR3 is CASRKANEKLFF. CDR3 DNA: TGTGCCAGCAGGAAGGCCAATGAAAAACTGTTTTTT.

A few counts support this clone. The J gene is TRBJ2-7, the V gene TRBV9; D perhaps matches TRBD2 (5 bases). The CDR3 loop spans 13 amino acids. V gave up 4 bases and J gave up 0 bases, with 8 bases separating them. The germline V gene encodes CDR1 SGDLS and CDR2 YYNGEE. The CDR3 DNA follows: TGTGCCAGCAGCTCCGGAGGCTCCTACGAGCAGTACTTC. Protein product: CASSSGGSYEQYF.

The DNA of the CDR3 is TGTGCCAGCAGCTTGGCGAGCGACTTAGTAATTGCTTTCTTT. Translating it yields CASSLASDLVIAFF. The V gene is TRBV11-2, the J gene TRBJ1-1; D ambiguous. V lost 3 bases, J lost 11 bases, and 19 bases lay in between. The CDR3 runs 14 residues. Germline values: CDR1 SGHAT, CDR2 FQNNGV.

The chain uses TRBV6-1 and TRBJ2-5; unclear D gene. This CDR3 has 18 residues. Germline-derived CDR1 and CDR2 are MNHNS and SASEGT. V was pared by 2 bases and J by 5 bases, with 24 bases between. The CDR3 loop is CASSEYLFVGRIVETQYF. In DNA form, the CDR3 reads TGTGCCAGCAGTGAATATTTGTTCGTGGGCAGGATTGTGGAGACCCAGTACTTC.

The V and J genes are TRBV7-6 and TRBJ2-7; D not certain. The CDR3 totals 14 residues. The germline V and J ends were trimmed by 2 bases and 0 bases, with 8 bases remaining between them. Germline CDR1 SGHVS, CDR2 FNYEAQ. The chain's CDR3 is CASSLKGFSYEQYF. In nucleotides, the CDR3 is TGTGCCAGCAGCTTAAAGGGCTTCTCCTACGAGCAGTACTTC.

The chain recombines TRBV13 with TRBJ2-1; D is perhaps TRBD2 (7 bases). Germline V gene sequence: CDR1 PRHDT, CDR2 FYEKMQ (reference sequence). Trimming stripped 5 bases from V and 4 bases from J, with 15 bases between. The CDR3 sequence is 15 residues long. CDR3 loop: CASSPRGAGYNEQFF. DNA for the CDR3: TGTGCCAGCAGCCCCCGGGGGGCGGGTTACAATGAGCAGTTCTTC. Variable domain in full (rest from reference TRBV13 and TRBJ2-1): AAGVIQSPRHLIKEKRETATLKCYPIPRHDTVYWYQQGPGQDPQFLISFYEKMQSDKGSIPDRFSAQQFSDYHSELNMSSLELGDSALYFCASSPRGAGYNEQFFGPGTRLTVL.

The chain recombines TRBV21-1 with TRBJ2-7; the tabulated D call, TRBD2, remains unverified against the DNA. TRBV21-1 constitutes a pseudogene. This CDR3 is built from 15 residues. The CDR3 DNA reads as TGTGCCAGCAGCAAAGGGGGAGAGGCCTCCTACGAGCAGTACTTC. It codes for CASSKGGEASYEQYF.

The CDR3 loop reads CASSFNGPEQYF. The CDR3, as DNA: TGTGCCAGCAGCTTTAACGGGCCCGAGCAGTACTTC. The chain combines TRBV11-2 with TRBJ2-7, with unresolved D. V was trimmed by 3 bases and J by 6 bases, leaving 9 bases between them. The CDR3 is 12 residues long. The germline V gene has CDR1 SGHAT and CDR2 FQNNGV.

CDR3 nucleotide sequence: TGTGCCAGCTCACCGGTGTCTAGCGGGATGAGGAACACCGGGGAGCTGTTTTTT. Its protein product is CASSPVSSGMRNTGELFF. The chain is built from TRBV18 and TRBJ2-2; 9 positions agree with TRBD2. Germline V gene lookup returns CDR1 KGHSH and CDR2 LQKENI. J was trimmed by 1 base and V by 3 bases; bases with no gene match: 9. The length of the CDR3 is 18 residues.

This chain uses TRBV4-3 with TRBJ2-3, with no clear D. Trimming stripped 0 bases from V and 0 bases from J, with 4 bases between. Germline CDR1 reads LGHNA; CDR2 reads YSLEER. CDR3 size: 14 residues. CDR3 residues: CASSQDTSTDTQYF. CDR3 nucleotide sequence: TGCGCCAGCAGCCAAGACACAAGCACAGATACGCAGTATTTT.

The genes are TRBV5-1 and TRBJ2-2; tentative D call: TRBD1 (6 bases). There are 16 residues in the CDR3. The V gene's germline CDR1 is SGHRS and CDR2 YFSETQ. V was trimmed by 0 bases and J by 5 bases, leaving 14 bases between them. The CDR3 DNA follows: TGCGCCAGCAGCTTGGCCCTGACAGGACCGACCGGGGAGCTGTTTTTT. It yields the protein CASSLALTGPTGELFF.